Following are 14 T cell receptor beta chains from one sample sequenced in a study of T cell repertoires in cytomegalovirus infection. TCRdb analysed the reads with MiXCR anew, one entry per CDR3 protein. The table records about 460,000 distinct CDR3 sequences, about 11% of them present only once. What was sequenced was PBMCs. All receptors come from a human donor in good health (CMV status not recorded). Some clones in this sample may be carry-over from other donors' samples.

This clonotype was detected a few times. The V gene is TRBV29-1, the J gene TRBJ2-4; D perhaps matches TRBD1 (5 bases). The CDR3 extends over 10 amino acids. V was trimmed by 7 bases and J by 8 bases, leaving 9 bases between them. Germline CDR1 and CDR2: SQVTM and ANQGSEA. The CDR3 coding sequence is TGCAGCGCAGGGATCGACATTCAGTACTTC. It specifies CSAGIDIQYF. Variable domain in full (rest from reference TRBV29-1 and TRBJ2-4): SAVISQKPSRDICQRGTSLTIQCQVDSQVTMMFWYRQQPGQSLTLIATANQGSEATYESGFVIDKFPISRPNLTFSTLTVSNMSPEDSSIYLCSAGIDIQYFGAGTRLSVL.

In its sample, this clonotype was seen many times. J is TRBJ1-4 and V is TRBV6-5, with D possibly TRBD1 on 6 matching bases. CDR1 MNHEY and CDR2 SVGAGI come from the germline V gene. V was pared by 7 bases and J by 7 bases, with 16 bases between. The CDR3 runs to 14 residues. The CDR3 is CASMVGGRGEKLFF. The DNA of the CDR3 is TGTGCCAGCATGGTGGGGGGCCGAGGTGAAAAACTGTTTTTT.

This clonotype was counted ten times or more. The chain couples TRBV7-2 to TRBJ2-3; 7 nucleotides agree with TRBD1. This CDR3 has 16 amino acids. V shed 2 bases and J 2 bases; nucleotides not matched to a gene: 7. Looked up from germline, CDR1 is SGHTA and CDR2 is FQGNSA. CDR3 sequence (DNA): TGTGCCAGCAGCTTACAGACAGGGCTCTCCACAGATACGCAGTATTTT. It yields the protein CASSLQTGLSTDTQYF.

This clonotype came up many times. CDR3 sequence reads: CASSPRLQGNTGELFF. CDR3 DNA: TGTGCCAGCAGCCCTAGGCTCCAGGGGAACACCGGGGAGCTGTTTTTT. This chain links TRBV7-8 with TRBJ2-2, with TRBD1 as a possible D gene (5 bases). CDR1 is SGHVS and CDR2 is FQNEAQ in the germline V gene. The V end was cut by 5 bases, the J end by 1 base, with 14 bases between. The CDR3 extends over 16 amino acids.

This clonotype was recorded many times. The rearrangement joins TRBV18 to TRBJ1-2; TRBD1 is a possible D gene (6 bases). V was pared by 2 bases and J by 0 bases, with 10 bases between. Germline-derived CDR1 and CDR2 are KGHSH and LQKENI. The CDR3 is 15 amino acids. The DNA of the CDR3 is TGTGCCAGCTCACCAGTTGGGACACCTAACTATGGCTACACCTTC. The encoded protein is CASSPVGTPNYGYTF.

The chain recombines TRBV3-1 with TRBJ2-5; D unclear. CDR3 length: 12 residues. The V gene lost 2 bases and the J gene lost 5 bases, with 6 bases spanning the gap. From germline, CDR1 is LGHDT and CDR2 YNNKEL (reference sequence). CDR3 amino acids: CASSQRIETQYF. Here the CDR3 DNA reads TGTGCCAGCAGCCAACGGATTGAGACCCAGTACTTC.

CDR3 protein: CASSQKGAYSGANVLTF. CDR3 coding DNA: TGTGCCAGCAGCCAAAAGGGCGCCTACTCTGGGGCCAACGTCCTGACTTTC. V is TRBV4-2 and J is TRBJ2-6; D is unresolved. Germline V lookup: CDR1 LGHNA, CDR2 YNFKEQ. The CDR3 is 17 amino acids. Trimming took 2 bases from V and 0 from J, leaving 11 bases between them.

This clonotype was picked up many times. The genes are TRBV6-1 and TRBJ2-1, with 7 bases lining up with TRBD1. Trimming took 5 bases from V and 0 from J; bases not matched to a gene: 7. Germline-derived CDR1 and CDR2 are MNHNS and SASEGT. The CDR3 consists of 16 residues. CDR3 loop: CASSLQGSASYNEQFF. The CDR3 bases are TGTGCCAGCAGTTTACAGGGGAGCGCCTCCTACAATGAGCAGTTCTTC.

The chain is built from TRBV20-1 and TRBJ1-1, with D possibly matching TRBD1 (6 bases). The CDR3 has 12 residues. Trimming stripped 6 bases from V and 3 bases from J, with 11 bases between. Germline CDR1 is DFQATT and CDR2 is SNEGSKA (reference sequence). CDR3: CSAVQGHTEAFF. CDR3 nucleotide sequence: TGCAGTGCGGTACAGGGTCACACTGAAGCTTTCTTT.

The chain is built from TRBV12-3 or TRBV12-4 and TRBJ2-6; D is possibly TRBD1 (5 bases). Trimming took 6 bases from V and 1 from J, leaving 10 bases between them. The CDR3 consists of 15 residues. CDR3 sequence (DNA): TGTGCCAGCAGCCCTAACAGGTCTGGGGCCAACGTCCTGACTTTC. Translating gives CASSPNRSGANVLTF.

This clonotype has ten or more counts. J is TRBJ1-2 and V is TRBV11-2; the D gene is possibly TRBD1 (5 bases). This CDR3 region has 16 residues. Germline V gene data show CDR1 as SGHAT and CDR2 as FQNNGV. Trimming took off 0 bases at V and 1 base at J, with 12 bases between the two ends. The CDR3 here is CASSLDRTGNNYGYTF. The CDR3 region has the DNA TGTGCCAGCAGCTTAGATCGTACAGGCAATAACTATGGCTACACCTTC.

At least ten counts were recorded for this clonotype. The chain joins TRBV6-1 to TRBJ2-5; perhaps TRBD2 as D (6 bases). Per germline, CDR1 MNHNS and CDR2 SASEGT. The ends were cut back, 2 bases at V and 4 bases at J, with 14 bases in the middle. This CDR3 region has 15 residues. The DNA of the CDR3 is TGTGCCAGCAGTGAACCGACTAGAGAGGGAGAGACCCAGTACTTC. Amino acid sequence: CASSEPTREGETQYF.

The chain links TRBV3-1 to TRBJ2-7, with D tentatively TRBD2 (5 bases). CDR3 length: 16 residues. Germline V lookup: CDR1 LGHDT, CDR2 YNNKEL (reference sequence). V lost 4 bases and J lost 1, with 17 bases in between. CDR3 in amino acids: CASSRLGVGVSYEQYF. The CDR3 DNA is TGTGCCAGCAGCCGCCTCGGGGTTGGGGTTTCCTACGAGCAGTACTTC.

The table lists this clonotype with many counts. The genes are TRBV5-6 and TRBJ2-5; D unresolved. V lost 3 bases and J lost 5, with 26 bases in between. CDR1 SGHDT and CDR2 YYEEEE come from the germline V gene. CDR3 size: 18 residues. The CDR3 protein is CASSSSGPGTLRPETQYF. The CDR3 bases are TGTGCCAGCAGCTCTTCAGGTCCAGGTACCCTCCGCCCGGAGACCCAGTACTTC.